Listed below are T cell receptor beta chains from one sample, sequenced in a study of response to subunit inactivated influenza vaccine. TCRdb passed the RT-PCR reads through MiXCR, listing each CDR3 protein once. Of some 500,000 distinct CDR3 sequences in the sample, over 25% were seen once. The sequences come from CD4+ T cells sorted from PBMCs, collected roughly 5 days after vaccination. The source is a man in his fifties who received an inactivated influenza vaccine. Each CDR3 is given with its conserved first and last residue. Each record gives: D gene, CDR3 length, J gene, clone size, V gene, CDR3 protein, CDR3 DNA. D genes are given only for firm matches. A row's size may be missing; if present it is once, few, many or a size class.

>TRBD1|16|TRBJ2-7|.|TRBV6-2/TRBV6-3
CASSLKRDRLSYEQYF
TGTGCCAGCAGTTTAAAACGGGACAGATTATCCTACGAGCAGTACTTC
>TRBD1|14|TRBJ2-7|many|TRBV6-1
CASSPGQGISEQYF
TGTGCCAGCAGCCCGGGACAGGGGATATCCGAGCAGTACTTC
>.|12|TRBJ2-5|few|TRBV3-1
CASTSWGETQYF
TGTGCCAGCACCTCATGGGGGGAGACCCAGTACTTC
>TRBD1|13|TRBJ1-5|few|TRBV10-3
CAMGQGFNQPQHF
TGTGCCATGGGACAGGGGTTCAATCAGCCCCAGCATTTT
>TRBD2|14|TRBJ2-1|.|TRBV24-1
CATSSSGHYNEQFF
TGTGCCACCAGTTCTAGCGGGCACTACAATGAGCAGTTCTTC
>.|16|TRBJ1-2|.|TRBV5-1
CASSLATGSANYGYTF
TGCGCCAGCAGCTTGGCTACAGGGTCGGCTAACTATGGCTACACCTTC
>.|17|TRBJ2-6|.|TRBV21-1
CASTNGQGYAGANVLTF
TGTGCCAGCACCAACGGACAGGGGTATGCTGGGGCCAACGTCCTGACTTTC
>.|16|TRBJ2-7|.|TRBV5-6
CASSLAGFPRPKEQYF
TGTGCCAGCAGCTTGGCCGGGTTCCCCCGGCCTAAGGAGCAGTACTTC
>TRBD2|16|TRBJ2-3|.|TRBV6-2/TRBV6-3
CASSPLLAGGTDTQYF
TGTGCCAGCAGTCCGCTCCTAGCGGGGGGTACAGATACGCAGTATTTT
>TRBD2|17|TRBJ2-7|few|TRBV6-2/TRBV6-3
CASSYGSTSGRRNEQYF
TGTGCCAGCAGTTACGGTTCCACTAGCGGGAGGCGGAACGAGCAGTACTTC
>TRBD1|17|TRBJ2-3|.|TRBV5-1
CASSLPVGQGARNTQYF
TGCGCCAGCAGCTTGCCGGTCGGACAGGGGGCGAGGAATACGCAGTATTTT
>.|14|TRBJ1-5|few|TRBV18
CASSPLSGNQPQHF
TGTGCCAGCTCACCACTTTCCGGGAATCAGCCCCAGCATTTT
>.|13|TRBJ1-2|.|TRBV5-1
CASSFDGYYGYTF
TGCGCCAGCAGCTTCGACGGTTACTATGGCTACACCTTC
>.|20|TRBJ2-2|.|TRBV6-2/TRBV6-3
CASSYSILLRRMSNTGELFF
TGTGCCAGCAGTTACTCCATTTTGCTTCGACGGATGTCTAACACCGGGGAGCTGTTTTTT
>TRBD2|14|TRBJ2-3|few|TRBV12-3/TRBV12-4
CASLAGGWGDTQYF
TGTGCCAGCCTAGCGGGGGGATGGGGAGATACGCAGTATTTT
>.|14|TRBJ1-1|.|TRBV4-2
CASSQVGQGTEAFF
TGTGCCAGCAGCCAAGTCGGCCAGGGCACTGAAGCTTTCTTT
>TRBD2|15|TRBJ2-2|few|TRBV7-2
CASSLSGLYPGELFF
TGTGCCAGCAGCTTATCGGGACTATACCCCGGGGAGCTGTTTTTT
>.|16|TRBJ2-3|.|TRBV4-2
CASSPRIGGRTDTQYF
TGTGCCAGCAGCCCCCGAATAGGGGGACGGACAGATACGCAGTATTTT
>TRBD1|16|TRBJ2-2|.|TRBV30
CAWSTYRDRMTGELFF
TGTGCCTGGAGTACATACCGGGACAGGATGACCGGGGAGCTGTTTTTT
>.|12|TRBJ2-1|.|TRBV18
CASSPQTGEQFF
TGTGCCAGCTCACCACAGACGGGTGAGCAGTTCTTC
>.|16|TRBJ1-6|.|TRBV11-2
CASSGGVSGYYSPLHF
TGTGCCAGCAGCGGGGGCGTGTCAGGGTATTATTCACCCCTCCACTTT
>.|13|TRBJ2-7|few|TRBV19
CASSKQGTYEQYF
TGTGCCAGTAGCAAGCAGGGAACCTACGAGCAGTACTTC
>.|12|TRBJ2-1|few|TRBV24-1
CATSVSGGEQFF
TGTGCCACCAGTGTAAGTGGGGGAGAGCAGTTCTTC
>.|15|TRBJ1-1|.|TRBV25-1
CASSGLRGARAEAFF
TGTGCCAGCAGTGGCCTTAGGGGTGCGCGGGCTGAAGCTTTCTTT
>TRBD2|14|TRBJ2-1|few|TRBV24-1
CATSDFRLANEQFF
TGTGCCACCAGTGATTTCCGACTAGCAAATGAGCAGTTCTTC
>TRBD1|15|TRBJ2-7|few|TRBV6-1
CASTNDRVSSYEQYF
TGTGCCAGCACCAACGACAGGGTGAGCTCCTACGAGCAGTACTTC
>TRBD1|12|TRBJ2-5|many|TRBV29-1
CSVQSGGETQYF
TGCAGCGTCCAATCAGGGGGAGAGACCCAGTACTTC
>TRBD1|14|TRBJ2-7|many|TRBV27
CASSLGDRVAEQYF
TGTGCCAGCAGTTTAGGCGACAGGGTAGCCGAGCAGTACTTC
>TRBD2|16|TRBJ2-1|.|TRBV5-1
CASSLGGGRVTDEQFF
TGCGCCAGCAGCTTGGGAGGCGGGAGGGTAACAGATGAGCAGTTCTTC
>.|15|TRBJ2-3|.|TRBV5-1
CASSLSSRITDTQYF
TGCGCCAGCAGCTTGAGTAGCCGGATCACAGATACGCAGTATTTT
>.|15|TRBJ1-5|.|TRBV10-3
CAISESVVTHQPQHF
TGTGCCATCAGTGAGTCAGTAGTCACCCATCAGCCCCAGCATTTT
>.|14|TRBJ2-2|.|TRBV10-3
CAMRQAADTGELFF
TGTGCCATGAGACAGGCGGCGGACACCGGGGAGCTGTTTTTT
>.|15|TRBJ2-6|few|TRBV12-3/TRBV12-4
CASSPAASGANVLTF
TGTGCCAGCAGTCCGGCCGCCTCTGGGGCCAACGTCCTGACTTTC
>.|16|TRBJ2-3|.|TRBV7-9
CASSFRDRESTDTQYF
TGTGCCAGCAGCTTTAGGGATCGGGAGAGCACAGATACGCAGTATTTT
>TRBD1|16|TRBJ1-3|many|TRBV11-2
CASSQYRGRLGNTIYF
TGTGCCAGCAGCCAGTACAGGGGGCGACTTGGAAACACCATATATTTT
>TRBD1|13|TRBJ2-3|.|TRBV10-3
CAIGGQETDTQYF
TGTGCCATCGGGGGACAGGAAACAGATACGCAGTATTTT
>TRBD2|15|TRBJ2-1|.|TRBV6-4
CASSAGTSGSNEQFF
TGTGCCAGCAGCGCTGGGACTAGCGGGAGTAATGAGCAGTTCTTC
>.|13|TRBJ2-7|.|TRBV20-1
CSAIGTLSYEQYF
TGCAGTGCTATCGGGACCCTTTCCTACGAGCAGTACTTC
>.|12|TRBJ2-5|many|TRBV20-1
CSASRGKETQYF
TGCAGTGCTAGTCGAGGGAAGGAGACCCAGTACTTC
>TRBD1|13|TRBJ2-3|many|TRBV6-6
CASSSTGPDTQYF
TGTGCCAGCAGTTCGACAGGGCCAGATACGCAGTATTTT
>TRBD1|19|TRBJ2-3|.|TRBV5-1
CASSSYPGHRGGSTDTQYF
TGCGCCAGCAGTTCATACCCGGGACACAGGGGCGGGAGCACAGATACGCAGTATTTT
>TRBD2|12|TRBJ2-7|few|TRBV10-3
CAISGRGEEQYF
TGTGCCATCAGTGGCCGGGGGGAAGAGCAGTACTTC
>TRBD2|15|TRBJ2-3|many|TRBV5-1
CASRKSGGPPDTQYF
TGCGCCAGCAGAAAAAGCGGGGGGCCCCCAGATACGCAGTATTTT
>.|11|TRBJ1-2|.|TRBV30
CAWSAPNGYTF
TGTGCCTGGAGTGCCCCCAATGGCTACACCTTC
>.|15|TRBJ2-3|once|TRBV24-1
CATSDFGQSTDTQYF
TGTGCCACCAGTGATTTCGGACAGAGCACAGATACGCAGTATTTT
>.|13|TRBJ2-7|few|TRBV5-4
CASSLAAADEQYF
TGTGCCAGCAGCTTGGCGGCAGCCGACGAGCAGTACTTC
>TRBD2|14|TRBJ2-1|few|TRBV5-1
CASSFRSGSNEQFF
TGCGCCAGCAGCTTCCGTAGCGGGAGCAATGAGCAGTTCTTC
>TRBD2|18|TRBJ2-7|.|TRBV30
CAWNGQGLADFISYEQYF
TGTGCCTGGAACGGACAGGGACTAGCGGACTTCATTTCCTACGAGCAGTACTTC
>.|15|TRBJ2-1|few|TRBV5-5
CASSRRGASYNEQFF
TGTGCCAGCAGCAGAAGGGGGGCTTCCTACAATGAGCAGTTCTTC
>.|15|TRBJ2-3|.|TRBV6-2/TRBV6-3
CASSSLLGAWDTQYF
TGTGCCAGCAGCTCTCTCTTGGGGGCTTGGGATACGCAGTATTTT
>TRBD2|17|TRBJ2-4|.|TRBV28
CASSVTSGGLAKNIQYF
TGTGCCAGCAGTGTGACTAGCGGGGGTCTAGCCAAAAACATTCAGTACTTC
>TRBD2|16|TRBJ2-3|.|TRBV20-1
CSAHGLAVTSTDTQYF
TGCAGTGCCCACGGACTAGCGGTAACTAGCACAGATACGCAGTATTTT
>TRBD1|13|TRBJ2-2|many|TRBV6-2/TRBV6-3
CASSGQGTGELFF
TGTGCCAGCAGCGGACAGGGAACCGGGGAGCTGTTTTTT
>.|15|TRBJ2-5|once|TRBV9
CASSRRGAREETQYF
TGTGCCAGCAGCCGCCGAGGAGCCAGGGAAGAGACCCAGTACTTC
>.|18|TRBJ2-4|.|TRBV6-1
CASSHFGGTPGGKNIQYF
TGTGCCAGCAGTCATTTCGGCGGGACTCCCGGGGGCAAAAACATTCAGTACTTC